The clone carrying this TCR beta chain was seen repeatedly, ten times or more. The antigen is not known. Researchers amplified the TCR beta CDR3 regions from RNA transcripts. During a first-round RT-PCR of the TCR CDR3, the HTBI primer set was used. Via MiXCR, TCRdb re-called the multiplex PCR reads, giving one row per CDR3 protein. This sample yields 550,000 to 800,000 distinct CDR3 sequences, of which approximately 15% are seen a single time; roughly 16% belongs to the top ten. The PBMCs were taken from around 10 ml of fresh peripheral blood. These data come from a study of T cells in Graves' hyperthyroidism and ophthalmopathy. Study-level background: It was at initial diagnosis, before any treatment, that peripheral blood was collected.

V was cut by 1 base and J by 2 bases, with 12 bases left in between. The CDR3 is made up of 15 amino acids. The germline V gene encodes CDR1 DFQATT and CDR2 SNEGSKA (reference sequence). Study-level findings and limits: With a median lead of around 6.7 months before onset, the model predicted ophthalmopathy.

This rearrangement joins TRBV20-1 to TRBJ1-5; D is unresolved. This TCR derives from a middle-aged man with Graves' hyperthyroidism. Material: blood. The CDR3 DNA is TGCAGTGCTAGAGTCGGCAACCCAGGCAATCAGCCCCAGCATTTT. The encoded protein is CSARVGNPGNQPQHF.